This T cell receptor beta chain stems from a study of persistence of HIV-infected CD4 T cells. The length of the CDR3 is 16 residues. With 0 bases removed from V and 2 bases from J, the gap between germline ends came to 13 bases. The germline V gene has CDR1 MNHEY and CDR2 SVGEGT. Cells were stimulated with overlapping HIV-1 Gag 15-mer peptides. Sorting of responding CD4+ T cells relied on upregulated CD40 ligand together with CD69. Donors had CD4+ T cell counts above 400 cells/uL and were CMV-seropositive. As regards this clone: What it binds is not known. This same CDR3 is encoded by further DNA sequences in the sample.

Sequencing used immunoSEQ version 4 in survey mode. TCRdb's copy holds only in-frame clones and misses some; the assay was immunoSEQ multiplex PCR. The sample has 10,000 or so clones, 82% seen once. The gene calls are TRBV6-2 or TRBV6-3 and TRBJ1-2; D gene unclear. The clonotype was recovered from an adult woman with HIV who was CMV-seropositive. Sequencing was performed on CD4+ T cells sorted from PBMCs after approximately 19-hour stimulation, taken from a patient who received antiretroviral therapy. The CDR3 sequence is CASSYSGGKTNYGYTF. In nucleotides, the CDR3 is TGTGCCAGCAGTTACTCAGGTGGGAAGACCAACTATGGCTACACCTTC.